One and the same sample provided the 28 T cell receptor beta chains below, sequenced in a study of T cell clonality in common variable immunodeficiency. Libraries were prepared by immunoSEQ multiplex PCR; TCRdb keeps only in-frame clonotypes and omits some of them. This repertoire holds around 21,000 clones, and none appear only once. For these receptors, no antigen is known. Findings of the study overall: Reportedly, TCR beta sequences from common variable immunodeficiency showed fewer deletions and N-nucleotide insertions.

The material sequenced was peripheral blood mononuclear cells. These TCRs come from a human donor with common variable immunodeficiency.

In this sample, this clone turned up a few times. The read comes to an end 3 residues before the CDR3 does, leaving the germline J gene to fill in the end. The J gene is TRBJ2-4, the V gene TRBV2; perhaps TRBD1 as D (6 bases). Trimming removed 6 bases at V and 2 bases at J, with 11 bases between. The germline CDR1 and CDR2 sequences are SNHLY and FYNNEI. CDR3 size: 14 residues. CDR3 residues: CASSHRETKNIQYF. CDR3 DNA, as far as it was read: TGTGCCAGCAGCCACAGGGAAACCAAAAACATT.

This clone was seen more than once but under ten times. The CDR3 is cut off 3 residues early in the read; its end comes from the germline J gene. The rearrangement links TRBV30 to TRBJ1-2; no clear D. Germline assignment: CDR1 GTSNPN and CDR2 SVGIG (reference sequence). The CDR3 consists of 16 residues. The V end was cut by 0 bases, the J end by 3 bases, with 17 bases between. CDR3 DNA (partial): TGTGCCTGGAGTGTAGACCGCCCCTTGAGGGACTATGGC. Its protein product is CAWSVDRPLRDYG. The full CDR3 protein reads CAWSVDRPLRDYGYTF.

A note on this clone: The CDR3 end lies 3 residues beyond the end of the read and is filled in from the germline J gene. The rearrangement links TRBV6-1 to TRBJ1-5; 8 bases map to TRBD1. Germline CDR1 reads MNHNS; CDR2 reads SASEGT. The V segment lost 0 bases and the J segment 9 bases; nucleotides outside the gene matches: 13. The CDR3 sequence is 17 residues long. CDR3 sequence reads: CASSEAETGEGWPPQHF. The sequenced part of the CDR3 DNA is TGTGCCAGCAGTGAAGCGGAGACAGGGGAAGGGTGGCCGCCC.

Only a few counts were recorded for this clone. Read data end 3 residues before the CDR3 end; the end is taken from the germline J gene. The chain has TRBV5-1 and TRBJ1-2; 10 nucleotides match TRBD1. This CDR3 has 16 residues. After removal of 2 bases from V and 3 bases from J, the junction contained 7 bases not matched to a gene. Germline CDR1 and CDR2: SGHRS and YFSETQ. The CDR3 protein is CASSFRGDRGDYGYTF. The sequenced CDR3 bases are TGCGCCAGCAGCTTTCGTGGGGACAGGGGCGACTATGGC.

This clone occurred many times. The CDR3 end falls 3 residues outside the read, so it is completed with the germline J gene. The chain joins TRBV29-1 to TRBJ1-1; weak D call: TRBD1 (5 bases). The CDR3 length is 14 residues. Germline CDR1 SQVTM, CDR2 ANQGSEA. V gave up 0 bases and J gave up 6 bases, with 14 bases separating them. CDR3 bases read: TGCAGCGTTGAAGAAAGCCTTCTAGGGGCTGAA. Translation: CSVEESLLGAE. The entire CDR3 reads CSVEESLLGAEAFF. Full variable domain (remainder filled in from reference TRBV29-1 and TRBJ1-1): SAVISQKPSRDICQRGTSLTIQCQVDSQVTMMFWYRQQPGQSLTLIATANQGSEATYESGFVIDKFPISRPNLTFSTLTVSNMSPEDSSIYLCSVEESLLGAEAFFGQGTRLTVV.

This clone was detected only a few times. The read finishes 3 residues shy of the CDR3 end, and the germline J gene is used to complete it. The chain is built from TRBV2 and TRBJ2-7, with a tentative D call TRBD1 (5 bases). The germline V gene has CDR1 SNHLY and CDR2 FYNNEI. The V end was cut by 2 bases, the J end by 6 bases, with 17 bases between. There are 15 residues in the CDR3. CDR3 DNA, as far as it was read: TGTGCCAGCAGTGAATCAGGGTCCCCCCTCGGCGAG. Translating gives CASSESGSPLGE. The whole CDR3 sequence reads CASSESGSPLGEQYF.

By sample fraction, this clone is medium-sized (0.01 to 0.1%). The DNA ends 3 residues before the CDR3 does, and the rest of the CDR3 is filled in from the germline J gene. The V call is TRBV29-1, the J call TRBJ2-1; D not certain. Trimming pared 4 bases from V and 0 bases from J, leaving 10 bases between. The germline V gene encodes CDR1 SQVTM and CDR2 ANQGSEA. This CDR3 is built from 14 residues. This CDR3 is CSVVRRSSYNEQFF. CDR3 bases read: TGCAGCGTTGTCAGGCGAAGCTCCTACAATGAG.

As for this clone: The read comes to an end 3 residues before the CDR3 does, leaving the germline J gene to fill in the end. The chain couples TRBV6-2 or TRBV6-3 to TRBJ2-7, with 7 bases lining up with TRBD1. V lost 6 bases to trimming and J lost 0 bases; unmatched junction nucleotides: 5. There are 14 residues in the CDR3. Germline CDR1 MNHEY, CDR2 SVGEGT. The CDR3 bases that were read are TGTGCCAGCAGCCCAGGGGACAGCTCCTACGAG. Its translation: CASSPGDSSYE. The entire CDR3 sequence reads CASSPGDSSYEQYF.

This clone was detected a few times. The CDR3 end falls 3 residues outside the read, so it is completed with the germline J gene. The V gene is TRBV7-6, the J gene TRBJ1-4; the D is unclear. Germline assignment: CDR1 SGHVS and CDR2 FNYEAQ. The V end was cut by 2 bases, the J end by 4 bases, with 8 bases between. The CDR3 is made up of 14 amino acids. The CDR3 here is CASSLLANNEKLFF. The DNA read from the CDR3 is TGTGCCAGCAGCTTATTAGCCAATAATGAAAAA.

A note on this clone: The CDR3 goes on 3 residues after the read ends, and that part is filled in from the germline J gene. The V gene is TRBV19, the J gene TRBJ1-4; a weak D match, TRBD1 (5 bases). V shed 4 bases and J shed 3 bases, with 18 bases lying between them. The CDR3 covers 17 residues. Germline CDR1 reads LNHDA; CDR2 reads SQIVND (reference sequence). CDR3 region: CASSTETAGFANEKLFF. The part of the CDR3 DNA that was read is TGTGCCAGTAGTACTGAGACAGCGGGATTTGCTAATGAAAAA.

This clone was counted at least ten times. The read terminates 3 residues ahead of where the CDR3 ends, so the germline J gene completes it. V usage is TRBV20-1 and J usage is TRBJ2-3; 8 bases match TRBD2. Germline CDR1 is DFQATT and CDR2 is SNEGSKA (reference sequence). V dropped 6 bases and J dropped 0; count of bases not matched to a gene: 11. The CDR3 runs to 16 residues. CDR3 residues: CSAPDVTSASTDTQYF. The sequenced CDR3 bases are TGCAGTGCCCCGGATGTGACTAGCGCGAGCACAGATACG.

Judged by abundance, this clone is medium-sized. The CDR3 is cut off 3 residues early in the read; its end comes from the germline J gene. The chain carries TRBV28 and TRBJ2-1, with D tentatively TRBD2 (6 bases). V was clipped by 10 bases and J by 3 bases, with 19 bases between them. The germline V gene encodes CDR1 MDHEN and CDR2 SYDVKM. The CDR3 contains 15 residues. The covered CDR3 bases are TGTGCCAACCACTGCCGGGACTTAAACTACAATGAG. Encoded protein: CANHCRDLNYNE. The whole CDR3 region reads CANHCRDLNYNEQFF.

Turning to this clone: The read ends 3 residues before the CDR3 terminus; that terminus is restored from the germline J gene. The chain carries TRBV7-9 and TRBJ2-7; D remains unclear. The CDR3 is 12 residues long. Between the trimmed V and J ends, which lost 5 bases and 6 bases, there was a span of 11 bases. Germline V CDR1 and CDR2: SEHNR, FQNEAQ (reference sequence). CDR3 amino acids: CASSPSSGEQYF. CDR3 DNA (partial): TGTGCCAGCAGCCCCTCGTCGGGCGAG.

A remark on this clone: Coverage ceases 3 residues before the CDR3 finishes, and the germline J gene fills in the end. V and J are TRBV11-1 and TRBJ1-6; possibly TRBD1 for D (6 bases). The CDR3 covers 15 residues. In germline, CDR1 is SGHAT, CDR2 FQDESV (reference sequence). V was shortened by 5 bases and J by 5 bases, with 13 bases between the two germline ends. Here the CDR3 reads CASSELGQHNSPLHF. The covered CDR3 bases are TGTGCCAGCAGCGAGCTCGGACAGCATAATTCACCC.

This clone was seen a handful of times. The missing CDR3 end, 3 residues past where the read stops, is filled in from the germline J gene. The chain carries TRBV6-2 or TRBV6-3 and TRBJ2-1, with a possible D match to TRBD1 (6 bases). Germline assignment: CDR1 MNHEY and CDR2 SVGEGT. The CDR3 contains 14 residues. The V end was cut by 2 bases, the J end by 5 bases, with 10 bases between. The CDR3 is CASSYRTEDNEQFF. The CDR3 bases that were read are TGTGCCAGCAGTTACAGGACAGAAGACAATGAG.

This clone has just a few counts. The sequenced fragment ends 3 residues before the CDR3 boundary, so the rest is inferred from the germline J gene. The chain uses TRBV5-1 and TRBJ1-2; D possibly corresponds to TRBD1 (6 bases). In germline, CDR1 is SGHRS, CDR2 YFSETQ. The CDR3 runs 16 residues. Trimming shortened V by 2 bases and J by 7 bases, and 21 bases separated the two germline ends. The sequenced CDR3 bases are TGCGCCAGCAGCTTAATAGGGGGGGGGTCGGCTTCTGGC. This gives the protein CASSLIGGGSASG. The CDR3 in full is CASSLIGGGSASGYTF.

This clone is medium-sized in the sample. With the read ending 3 residues before the CDR3 end, the germline J gene is used to fill in that end. J is TRBJ2-7 and V is TRBV3-1 (or the pseudogene TRBV3-2); no firm D call. The CDR3 extends over 11 amino acids. V lost 2 bases to trimming and J lost 5 bases, with 4 bases between them. Germline CDR1 and CDR2: LGHDT and YNNKEL (reference sequence). CDR3 loop: CASSQSHEQYF. Incomplete CDR3 DNA: TGTGCCAGCAGCCAATCTCACGAG.

This clone was detected a few times. Read data end 3 residues before the CDR3 end; the end is taken from the germline J gene. The chain carries TRBV7-2 and TRBJ1-2; 12 bases match TRBD1. This CDR3 comprises 14 residues. Per germline, CDR1 SGHTA and CDR2 FQGNSA. Incomplete CDR3 DNA: TGTGCCAGCAGCTGGGACAGGGGGCGGGAGGGC. Protein: CASSWDRGREG. The complete CDR3 reads CASSWDRGREGYTF.

About this clone itself: The CDR3 goes on 3 residues after the read ends, and that part is filled in from the germline J gene. The chain joins TRBV7-9 to TRBJ1-1; 9 bases are a match to TRBD1. Germline-derived CDR1 and CDR2 are SEHNR and FQNEAQ (reference sequence). The J segment lost 7 bases and the V segment lost 7 bases, leaving 7 bases of the junction unmatched. This CDR3 comprises 13 residues. CDR3 protein: CASTPPTGGEAFF. The sequenced CDR3 bases are TGTGCCAGCACCCCACCGACAGGGGGTGAA. Full variable domain (rest looked up from reference TRBV7-9 and TRBJ1-1): DTGVSQNPRHKITKRGQNVTFRCDPISEHNRLYWYRQTLGQGPEFLTYFQNEAQLEKSRLLSDRFSAERPKGSFSTLEIQRTEQGDSAMYLCASTPPTGGEAFFGQGTRLTVV.

This clone has only a few counts. The read ends 3 residues before the CDR3 terminus; that terminus is restored from the germline J gene. The chain has TRBV18 and TRBJ1-1, with D perhaps matching TRBD1 (5 bases). With 6 bases removed from V and 4 bases from J, the gap between germline ends came to 15 bases. Germline CDR1 is KGHSH and CDR2 is LQKENI. The length of the CDR3 is 14 residues. This CDR3 is CASSLQGPSTEAFF. The DNA read from the CDR3 is TGTGCCAGCTCCCTGCAGGGTCCGAGCACTGAA.

This clone appeared a few times. The CDR3 is cut off 3 residues early in the read; its end comes from the germline J gene. V gene TRBV19 combines with J gene TRBJ1-2; 7 bases agree with TRBD1. The CDR3 has 17 residues. V lost 1 base, J lost 0 bases, and 8 bases stayed unmatched. Looked up from germline, CDR1 is LNHDA and CDR2 is SQIVND (reference sequence). The CDR3 spells CASSIGGGLLPNYGYTF. CDR3 DNA, as far as it was read: TGTGCCAGTAGTATAGGAGGGGGCCTTCTCCCTAACTATGGC. The full variable domain, rest sourced from reference TRBV19 and TRBJ1-2, is DGGITQSPKYLFRKEGQNVTLSCEQNLNHDAMYWYRQDPGQGLRLIYYSQIVNDFQKGDIAEGYSVSREKKESFPLTVTSAQKNPTAFYLCASSIGGGLLPNYGYTFGSGTRLTVV.

A note on this clone: The read terminates 3 residues before the CDR3 end, so the remaining end is supplied by the germline J gene. The rearrangement joins TRBV20-1 to TRBJ2-1, with D tentatively TRBD1 (5 bases). Trimming took off 0 bases at V and 8 bases at J, with 8 bases between the two ends. Germline CDR1 reads DFQATT; CDR2 reads SNEGSKA (reference sequence). The CDR3 contains 12 residues. The sequenced CDR3 bases are TGCAGTGCTAGAGATGGACACGATGAG. Translation gives CSARDGHDE. Given in full, the CDR3 is CSARDGHDEQFF.

There are a few counts of this clone. The sequenced fragment ends 3 residues before the CDR3 boundary, so the rest is inferred from the germline J gene. At the DNA level, this CDR3 is encoded by other sequences in the same sample as well. This chain connects TRBV7-6 to TRBJ2-7, with TRBD2 matching over 8 bases. With V trimmed by 1 base and J by 6 bases, 8 bases remained unmatched. Germline lookup yields CDR1 SGHVS and CDR2 FNYEAQ. The CDR3 spans 15 residues. This chain's CDR3 is CASSLGPAGVIEQYF. The sequenced CDR3 bases are TGTGCCAGCAGCTTAGGGCCAGCGGGAGTGATCGAG. The whole variable domain, remainder taken from reference TRBV7-6 and TRBJ2-7, is GAGVSQSPRYKVTKRGQDVALRCDPISGHVSLYWYRQALGQGPEFLTYFNYEAQQDKSGLPNDRFSAERPEGSISTLTIQRTEQRDSAMYRCASSLGPAGVIEQYFGPGTRLTVT.

This clone was seen more than once but under ten times. The CDR3 extends 3 residues past the end of the read, so its final part is completed from the germline J gene. The chain couples TRBV19 to TRBJ1-2, with 9 bases fitting TRBD1. This CDR3 contains 14 residues. CDR1 and CDR2 from the germline V gene are LNHDA and SQIVND (reference sequence). V was clipped by 3 bases and J by 6 bases; unmatched bases: 5. The CDR3 loop reads CASSIPDRGNGYTF. The CDR3 bases that were read are TGTGCCAGTAGTATCCCAGACAGGGGGAATGGC.

There are a few counts of this clone. The read finishes 3 residues shy of the CDR3 end, and the germline J gene is used to complete it. The chain is built from TRBV7-2 and TRBJ1-6, with 7 bases that match TRBD1. V lost 5 bases to trimming and J lost 8 bases; unmatched junction nucleotides: 9. CDR1 and CDR2 from the germline V gene are SGHTA and FQGNSA. This CDR3 is 15 amino acids long. CDR3 DNA, as far as it was read: TGTGCCAGCAGCCTGCCGGGACAGCCCTATTCACCC. It encodes CASSLPGQPYSP. The whole CDR3 sequence is CASSLPGQPYSPLHF.

In the case of this clone: The CDR3 extends 3 residues past the end of the read, so its final part is completed from the germline J gene. The chain combines TRBV7-6 with TRBJ1-1; TRBD1 aligns across 7 bases. Germline-derived CDR1 and CDR2 are SGHVS and FNYEAQ. J lost 7 bases, V lost 5 bases, and 4 bases had no gene match. There are 12 residues in the CDR3. CDR3 region: CASSPWTGEAFF. CDR3 DNA (partial): TGTGCCAGCAGCCCTTGGACAGGTGAA.

A remark on this clone: The read is 3 residues too short to cover the CDR3 end, so that end is filled in from the germline J gene. The chain links TRBV7-6 to TRBJ2-3, with D possibly matching TRBD2 (6 bases). The CDR3 is 14 residues long. Trimming shortened V by 4 bases and J by 1 base, and 9 bases separated the two germline ends. CDR1 is SGHVS and CDR2 is FNYEAQ in the germline V gene. The CDR3: CASSSRRGTDTQYF. The CDR3 DNA, read in part, is TGTGCCAGCAGCTCACGGAGGGGCACAGATACG.

This clone occurred a few times. The sequenced fragment ends 3 residues before the CDR3 boundary, so the rest is inferred from the germline J gene. The chain is built from TRBV19 and TRBJ2-1, with 8 bases that match TRBD1. Trimming at V came to 3 bases and at J to 8 bases, leaving 3 bases not matched to a gene. CDR1 LNHDA and CDR2 SQIVND come from the germline V gene (reference sequence). The CDR3 runs to 13 residues. The CDR3 loop is CASSMSTGDEQFF. Partial CDR3 DNA: TGTGCCAGTAGTATGTCGACAGGGGATGAG.